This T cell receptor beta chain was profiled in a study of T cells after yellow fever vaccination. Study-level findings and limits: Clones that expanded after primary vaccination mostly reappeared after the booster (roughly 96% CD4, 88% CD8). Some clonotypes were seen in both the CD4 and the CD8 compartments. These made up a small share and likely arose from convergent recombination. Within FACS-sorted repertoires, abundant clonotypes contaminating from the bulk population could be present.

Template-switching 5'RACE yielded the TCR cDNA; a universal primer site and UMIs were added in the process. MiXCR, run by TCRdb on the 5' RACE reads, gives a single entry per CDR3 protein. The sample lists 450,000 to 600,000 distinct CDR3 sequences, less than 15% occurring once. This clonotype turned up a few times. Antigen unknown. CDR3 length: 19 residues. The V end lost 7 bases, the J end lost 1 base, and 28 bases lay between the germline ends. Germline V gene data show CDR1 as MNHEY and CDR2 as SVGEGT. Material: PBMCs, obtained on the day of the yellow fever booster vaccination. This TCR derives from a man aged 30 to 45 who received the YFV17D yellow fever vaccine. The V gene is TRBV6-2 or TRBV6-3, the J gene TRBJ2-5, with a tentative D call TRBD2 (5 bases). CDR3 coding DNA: TGTGCCAGCATACGAGGAAGGGAGAGGGCGGCGGCGGGCCAAGAGACCCAGTACTTC. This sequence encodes CASIRGRERAAAGQETQYF.